This T cell receptor (beta chain) came from a study of CD8+ T cells in alopecia areata. As part of sample collection, lesional scalp punch biopsies and peripheral blood were taken from alopecia areata patients. cDNA prepared by RNA extraction and subsequent reverse transcription served as the template for sequencing. Method: immunoSEQ multiplex PCR; TCRdb's copy keeps in-frame clones and lacks some. Of under 65,000 clones in the sample, about 44% were seen once. Study findings and constraints: Sequencing of scalp samples also includes resident alphabeta T cells from normal skin.

Notes on this clone: Antigen unknown.

The sequenced sample consisted of NKG2D-low CD8+ T cells sorted from blood. The sequence was obtained from a human donor with alopecia areata.

CDR3 DNA: TGCGCCAGCAGCCAACGCCAGACAGGGGGCTATGAAGCTTTCTTT. Translating gives CASSQRQTGGYEAFF. The V call is TRBV4-1, the J call TRBJ1-1; TRBD1 agrees at 10 bases. Trimming at V came to 2 bases and at J to 7 bases, leaving 7 bases not matched to a gene. The CDR3 extends over 15 amino acids. CDR1 and CDR2 (germline): MGHRA, YSYEKL.